Presented here are 8 T cell receptor beta chains from one specimen sequenced in a study of Ad26.COV2.S vaccination and SARS-CoV-2 variants (dated by TCRdb to about 2021). This sample's treatment or condition label indicates: about 20 received Ad26.COV2.S at low or high dose, single or two shots; roughly five received placebo; per-sample allocation not given. For vaccine and placebo recipients, the sequenced repertoires came from samples collected on day 63 after the first injection. The library was built by means of the immunoSEQ multiplex PCR assay. The immuneACCESS repertoire file appears here via TCRdb, limited to in-frame rearrangements. These files lack a portion of the clones; in checked studies, under half of the deficit traces to unresolved V genes, and the cause of the others is not known. This sample gives about 680,000 clones in total; around 92% of them show up just once. Of the sample, over 1.3% is held by the ten largest clones.

Sequences were derived from peripheral blood, sampled in a trial of Ad26.COV2.S vaccine versus placebo. These receptor sequences come from a person between 18 and 59 years old who received the Ad26.COV2.S COVID-19 vaccine or a placebo.

This clone was recorded a few times. V is TRBV7-3 and J is TRBJ1-1, with D possibly being TRBD1 (6 bases). The CDR3 runs 13 residues. Germline V CDR1 and CDR2: SGHTA, FQGTGA. V lost 6 bases and J lost 3, with 11 bases in between. The CDR3 sequence is CASSLTGYTEAFF. In DNA, the CDR3 is TGTGCCAGCAGTCTTACAGGGTACACTGAAGCTTTCTTT.

The rearrangement joins TRBV11-2 to TRBJ2-7; possible D gene TRBD2, 6 bases. Germline-derived CDR1 and CDR2 are SGHAT and FQNNGV. CDR3 length: 15 residues. With 1 base removed from V and 3 bases from J, the gap between germline ends came to 13 bases. CDR3 in amino acids: CASSLGGGTGYEQYF. CDR3 DNA: TGTGCCAGCAGCTTAGGCGGCGGGACCGGCTACGAGCAGTACTTC.

The V gene is TRBV2, the J gene TRBJ1-2, with D possibly TRBD1 on 5 matching bases. This CDR3 contains 13 residues. Deletions cut 4 bases from V and 3 bases from J, with 9 bases between. Germline V CDR1 and CDR2: SNHLY, FYNNEI. As DNA, the CDR3 is TGTGCCAGCAGTGGGCTGGGGGACTATGGCTACACCTTC. It yields the protein CASSGLGDYGYTF.

This chain joins TRBV30 and TRBJ2-7; possible D gene TRBD1, 6 bases. CDR1 is GTSNPN and CDR2 is SVGIG in the germline V gene (reference sequence). Trimming removed 8 bases at V and 4 bases at J, with 18 bases between. The CDR3 runs to 13 residues. DNA for the CDR3: TGTGCCCATAGGGCCGGCAGGGGTTACGAGCAGTACTTC. Encoded protein: CAHRAGRGYEQYF.

The chain has TRBV19 and TRBJ2-3; D is uncertain. Germline CDR1 and CDR2: LNHDA and SQIVND (reference sequence). CDR3 size: 13 residues. V gave up 5 bases and J gave up 1 base, with 7 bases separating them. The CDR3 DNA reads as TGTGCCAGTAGTCGTCAAGGCACAGATACGCAGTATTTT. Translated: CASSRQGTDTQYF.

The V call is TRBV6-2 or TRBV6-3, the J call TRBJ2-1; D gene unclear. CDR3 length equals 17 residues. Germline loops: CDR1 MNHEY, CDR2 SVGEGT. V lost 2 bases and J lost 1, with 15 bases in between. The chain's CDR3 is CASSYASLWGSYNEQFF. DNA of the CDR3: TGTGCCAGCAGTTACGCCAGCCTCTGGGGATCCTACAATGAGCAGTTCTTC.

A single count supports this clone. The chain employs TRBV30 and TRBJ2-7; TRBD2 matches 10 bases. Germline V gene data show CDR1 as GTSNPN and CDR2 as SVGIG (reference sequence). The CDR3 is 16 residues long. Unmatched junction bases numbered 10, after V lost 1 base and J lost 4 bases. CDR3 region: CAWSAQPGTSVYEQYF. CDR3 coding DNA: TGTGCCTGGAGTGCCCAGCCCGGGACTAGCGTGTACGAGCAGTACTTC. Using reference TRBV30 and TRBJ2-7 for the parts outside the CDR3, the full variable domain is SQTIHQWPATLVQPVGSPLSLECTVEGTSNPNLYWYRQAAGRGLQLLFYSVGIGQISSEVPQNLSASRPQDRQFILSSKKLLLSDSGFYLCAWSAQPGTSVYEQYFGPGTRLTVT.

The chain is built from TRBV18 and TRBJ2-2, with D possibly TRBD2 on 5 matching bases. CDR1 and CDR2 (germline): KGHSH, LQKENI. The CDR3 contains 17 residues. V was clipped by 2 bases and J by 0 bases, with 13 bases between them. CDR3 nucleotides: TGTGCCAGCTCACCATGGGATCTAGCTGCGAACACCGGGGAGCTGTTTTTT. Translating it yields CASSPWDLAANTGELFF.